The clone carrying this T cell receptor (beta chain) is a singleton in its sample. The record originates from a study of T cell changes during pregnancy in multiple sclerosis. TCRdb's table, derived via immunoSEQ multiplex PCR, lists solely in-frame clones and lacks some. The sample yields 70,000 to 95,000 clones, under 95% seen once. The CDR3 contains 15 residues. V lost 4 bases and J lost 2, with 16 bases in between. The germline gives CDR1 SGDLS, CDR2 YYNGEE. The sample consisted of CD4+ T cells from peripheral blood mononuclear cells, taken in the second trimester of pregnancy. This receptor was identified in a female donor with multiple sclerosis, enrolled in a pregnancy study. This rearrangement joins TRBV9 to TRBJ2-7, with no clear D. In DNA, the CDR3 is TGTGCCAGCAGCCCCCATGCAGTCAACACCTACGAGCAGTACTTC. This sequence encodes CASSPHAVNTYEQYF.